The 16 T cell receptor beta chains listed next were all sequenced from one sample in a study of blood T cells in healthy people across ages. A sample-barcoded 5' primer and a J-beta primer mix were used in a second PCR of roughly 7 to 11 cycles. TCRdb fed the 5' RACE reads into MiXCR, producing one record per CDR3 protein. The top ten hold roughly 10% of the sample, which has more than 900,000 distinct CDR3 sequences, just under 30% seen once. The same sample was also used in a study of T cells of mothers and their children.

What was sequenced was blood. The receptors derive from a middle-aged woman in good health.

This clonotype occurred a few times. V gene TRBV15 combines with J gene TRBJ1-5; 9 nucleotides match TRBD1. This CDR3 spans 13 amino acids. CDR1 is LNHNV and CDR2 is YYDKDF in the germline V gene (reference sequence). V was pared by 5 bases and J by 5 bases, with 1 base of the junction left unmatched. The CDR3 sequence is CATSGQGYQPQHF. In DNA form, the CDR3 reads TGTGCCACCAGCGGACAGGGGTATCAGCCCCAGCATTTT.

This clonotype has more than one count but fewer than ten. The rearrangement uses TRBV2 and TRBJ2-5; 11 positions match TRBD1. The CDR3 totals 15 residues. J was trimmed by 5 bases and V by 8 bases; bases with no gene match: 10. From germline, CDR1 is SNHLY and CDR2 FYNNEI. This CDR3 is CASHSPRDRGETQYF. CDR3 DNA sequence: TGTGCCAGCCACTCCCCCCGGGACAGGGGGGAGACCCAGTACTTC. Complete variable domain (other parts from reference TRBV2 and TRBJ2-5): EPEVTQTPSHQVTQMGQEVILRCVPISNHLYFYWYRQILGQKVEFLVSFYNNEISEKSEIFDDQFSVERPDGSNFTLKIRSTKLEDSAMYFCASHSPRDRGETQYFGPGTRLLVL.

This clonotype has a count of ten or more. A much larger clone is a single base away; this may be a read error. This rearrangement joins TRBV20-1 to TRBJ2-7; D call uncertain. Germline values: CDR1 DFQATT, CDR2 SNEGSKA (reference sequence). This CDR3 has 12 amino acids. In DNA, the CDR3 is TGCAGGGCGCCCGGGCCAGCCTACGAGCAGTACTTC. Amino acids: CRAPGPAYEQYF.

The rearrangement uses TRBV5-1 and TRBJ2-1; 9 nucleotides line up with TRBD1. The CDR3 extends over 12 amino acids. Germline lookup yields CDR1 SGHRS and CDR2 YFSETQ. V was clipped by 0 bases and J by 15 bases; unmatched bases: 4. The CDR3 bases are TGCGCCAGCAGCTTGGGGGACAGGGTCGGGTTCTTC. Its protein product is CASSLGDRVGFF.

In regard to this clonotype: One junction end does not reproduce the germline sequence, and a read error may be involved. J is TRBJ1-4 and V is TRBV5-1; D remains unclear. Germline V gene sequence: CDR1 SGHRS, CDR2 YFSETQ. The CDR3 loop spans 16 amino acids. The CDR3 protein is CASGLNPSATNEKLFF. CDR3 bases: TGCGCCAGCGGCTTAAACCCGTCTGCAACTAATGAAAAACTGTTTTTT.

In its sample, this clonotype was seen a few times. The chain carries TRBV27 and TRBJ2-1; D is uncertain. The CDR3 spans 13 residues. Germline loops: CDR1 MNHEY, CDR2 SMNVEV (reference sequence). V was shortened by 6 bases and J by 7 bases, with 13 bases between the two germline ends. The CDR3 here is CASSFSGVNEQFF. In DNA form, the CDR3 reads TGTGCCAGCAGCTTCAGTGGGGTAAATGAGCAGTTCTTC.

This clonotype appeared once. A single base separates this from a much larger clone, so it may be a read error. The chain uses TRBV5-1 and TRBJ2-7; 7 nucleotides agree with TRBD1. Germline assignment: CDR1 SGHRS and CDR2 YFSETQ. This CDR3 is 15 amino acids long. The V segment lost 6 bases and the J segment 1 base; nucleotides outside the gene matches: 10. CDR3 nucleotides: TGCGCCAGCAACCAGAACAGGGGTGGGTCCTACGAGCAGTACTTC. Translation gives CASNQNRGGSYEQYF.

The gene calls are TRBV12-3 or TRBV12-4 and TRBJ2-4, with D unresolved. The CDR3 covers 11 residues. Deletions cut 3 bases from V and 13 bases from J, with 10 bases between. The chain's CDR3 is CASSFSQKQYF. The CDR3 DNA is TGTGCCAGCAGTTTTTCCCAAAAGCAGTACTTC.

This chain joins TRBV27 and TRBJ2-1, with 8 bases fitting TRBD1. CDR1 is MNHEY, CDR2 SMNVEV, per germline (reference sequence). V shed 6 bases, J shed 6 bases, and the junction held 7 bases outside the gene matches. This CDR3 is built from 14 residues. CDR3 region: CASRGDRSSNEQFF. Here the CDR3 DNA reads TGTGCCAGCAGGGGGGACAGGTCGTCCAATGAGCAGTTCTTC.

Only a few counts were recorded for this clonotype. At one of its ends the junction is not consistent with the germline gene, which may arise from a read error. The chain joins TRBV7-7 to TRBJ2-5; 16 bases align to TRBD2. The CDR3 extends over 16 amino acids. Germline values: CDR1 SSHAT, CDR2 FNYEAQ (reference sequence). This chain's CDR3 is CASSMGLAGGRETQYF. CDR3 in DNA: TGTGCTAGCAGCATGGGACTAGCGGGGGGGCGAGAGACCCAGTACTTC.

In this sample, this clonotype turned up a few times. The genes are TRBV7-4 and TRBJ1-4; D uncertain. This CDR3 spans 14 amino acids. Trimming shortened V by 5 bases and J by 7 bases, and 14 bases separated the two germline ends. Germline CDR1 is SGHVT and CDR2 is SQSDAQ. CDR3 in amino acids: CASSKIRATEKLFF. For the CDR3, the DNA is TGTGCCAGCAGCAAGATTAGGGCCACTGAAAAACTGTTTTTT.

The table lists this clonotype with a few counts. J is TRBJ2-1 and V is TRBV28, with 8 bases fitting TRBD1. After removal of 8 bases from V and 0 bases from J, the junction contained 9 bases not matched to a gene. The germline V gene encodes CDR1 MDHEN and CDR2 SYDVKM. The CDR3 has 16 residues. The CDR3, as DNA: TGTGCCAGCGAAACCGGGACAGGCCGCTCCTACAATGAGCAGTTCTTC. This gives the protein CASETGTGRSYNEQFF.

The sample holds many counts of this clonotype. This chain uses TRBV28 with TRBJ2-7; 7 nucleotides align to TRBD2. This CDR3 is built from 15 residues. V trimming: 2 bases; J trimming: 0 bases; junction bases outside the gene matches: 4. CDR1 MDHEN and CDR2 SYDVKM come from the germline V gene. This CDR3 is CASSLRGRGSYEQYF. CDR3 coding DNA: TGTGCCAGCAGTTTAAGAGGGAGGGGCTCCTACGAGCAGTACTTC.

Points on this clonotype: Germline is not matched at one junction end, which may reflect a read error. This chain connects TRBV27 to TRBJ1-2; TRBD1 agrees at 7 bases. There are 15 residues in the CDR3. Germline lookup yields CDR1 MNHEY and CDR2 SMNVEV (reference sequence). CDR3 amino acids: CASGLSGQINYGYTF. The CDR3 nucleotides are TGTGCCAGCGGTTTGTCGGGACAGATAAACTATGGCTACACCTTC.

The table lists this clonotype with a few counts. Germline and junction disagree at one end, which may indicate a read error. The genes are TRBV28 and TRBJ1-2; tentative D call: TRBD1 (6 bases). Germline values: CDR1 MDHEN, CDR2 SYDVKM. The CDR3 totals 12 residues. CDR3 coding DNA: TGTGCCGGCAGCATTGACAGGTTGGGCTACACCTTC. Encoded protein: CAGSIDRLGYTF.

In this sample, this clonotype turned up a few times. The chain couples TRBV10-3 to TRBJ1-1; D ambiguous. Germline V gene data show CDR1 as ENHRY and CDR2 as SYGVKD. V was pared by 0 bases and J by 10 bases, with 6 bases between. This CDR3 has 11 residues. Here the CDR3 reads CAISESTVAFF. CDR3 bases: TGTGCCATCAGTGAGTCTACGGTAGCTTTCTTT.